Detailed here is one T cell receptor (beta chain). TCRdb re-called the reads with MiXCR, one entry per CDR3 protein. The sample yields roughly 150,000 distinct CDR3 sequences, 15% to 20% seen once. This sample is part of a study of T cell repertoires in cytomegalovirus infection. This TCR came from a human donor in good health (CMV status not recorded). Some clones in this sample may be carry-over from other donors' samples. Sequencing used CD8+ T cells from PBMCs.

CDR3 protein: CASSYSTAPPEQFF. The CDR3 DNA follows: TGTGCCAGCAGTTACTCGACCGCCCCCCCGGAGCAGTTCTTC. The chain joins TRBV6-2 or TRBV6-3 to TRBJ2-1; D is unclear. V shed 0 bases and J shed 10 bases, with 13 bases lying between them. CDR1 MNHEY and CDR2 SVGEGT come from the germline V gene. This CDR3 is 14 amino acids long.